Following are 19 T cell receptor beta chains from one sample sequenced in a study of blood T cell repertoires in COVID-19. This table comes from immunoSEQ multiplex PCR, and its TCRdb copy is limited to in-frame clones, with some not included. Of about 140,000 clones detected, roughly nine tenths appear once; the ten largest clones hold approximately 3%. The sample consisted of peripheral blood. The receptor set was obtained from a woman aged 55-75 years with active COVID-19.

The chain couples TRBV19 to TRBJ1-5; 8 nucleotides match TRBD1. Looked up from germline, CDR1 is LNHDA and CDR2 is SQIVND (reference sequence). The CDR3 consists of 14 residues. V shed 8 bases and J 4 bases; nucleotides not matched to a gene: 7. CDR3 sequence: CASGGQAPNQPQHF. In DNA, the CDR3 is TGTGCCAGTGGGGGACAGGCCCCAAATCAGCCCCAGCATTTT.

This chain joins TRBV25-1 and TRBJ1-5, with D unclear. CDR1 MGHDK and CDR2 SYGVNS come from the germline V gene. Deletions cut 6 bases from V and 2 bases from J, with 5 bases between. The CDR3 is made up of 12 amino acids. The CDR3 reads CASRSGNQPQHF. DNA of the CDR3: TGTGCCAGCAGGTCAGGCAATCAGCCCCAGCATTTT.

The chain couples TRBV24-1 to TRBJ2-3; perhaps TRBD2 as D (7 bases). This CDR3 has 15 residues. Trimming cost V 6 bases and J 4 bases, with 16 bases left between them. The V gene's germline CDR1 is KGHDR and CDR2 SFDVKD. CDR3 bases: TGTGCCACCAGTAGGGGGGGCGCCGGATCAGATACGCAGTATTTT. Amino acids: CATSRGGAGSDTQYF.

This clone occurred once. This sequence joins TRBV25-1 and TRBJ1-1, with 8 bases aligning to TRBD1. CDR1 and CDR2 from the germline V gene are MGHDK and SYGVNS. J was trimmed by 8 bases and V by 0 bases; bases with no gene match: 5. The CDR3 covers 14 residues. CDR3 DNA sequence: TGTGCCAGCAGTGAATATAGGACAGGGCAAGAAGCTTTCTTT. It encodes CASSEYRTGQEAFF. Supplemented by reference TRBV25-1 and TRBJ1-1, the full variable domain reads EADIYQTPRYLVIGTGKKITLECSQTMGHDKMYWYQQDPGMELHLIHYSYGVNSTEKGDLSSESTVSRIRTEHFPLTLESARPSHTSQYLCASSEYRTGQEAFFGQGTRLTVV.

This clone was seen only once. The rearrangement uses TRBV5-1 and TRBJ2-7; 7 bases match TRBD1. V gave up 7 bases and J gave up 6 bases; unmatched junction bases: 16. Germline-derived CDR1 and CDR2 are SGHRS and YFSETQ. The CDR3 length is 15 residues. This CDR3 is CASRVEVVGGGEQYF. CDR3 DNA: TGCGCCAGCCGAGTGGAGGTCGTAGGGGGCGGCGAGCAGTACTTC.

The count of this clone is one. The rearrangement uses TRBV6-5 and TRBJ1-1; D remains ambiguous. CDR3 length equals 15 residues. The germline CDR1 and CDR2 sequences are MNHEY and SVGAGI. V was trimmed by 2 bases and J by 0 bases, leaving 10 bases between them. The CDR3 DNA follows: TGTGCCAGCAGTTACCGGAGGGAGATGAACACTGAAGCTTTCTTT. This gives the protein CASSYRREMNTEAFF.

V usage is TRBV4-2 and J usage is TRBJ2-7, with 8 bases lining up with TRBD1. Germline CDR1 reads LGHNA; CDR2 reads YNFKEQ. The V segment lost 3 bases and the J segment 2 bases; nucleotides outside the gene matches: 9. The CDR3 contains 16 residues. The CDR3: CASSHIYRGRPYEQYF. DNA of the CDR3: TGTGCCAGCAGCCATATATACAGGGGGAGGCCCTACGAGCAGTACTTC.

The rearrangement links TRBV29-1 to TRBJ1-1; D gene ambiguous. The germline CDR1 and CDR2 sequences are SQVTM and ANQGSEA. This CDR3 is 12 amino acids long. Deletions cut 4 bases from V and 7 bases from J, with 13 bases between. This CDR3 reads CSVAENTIEAFF. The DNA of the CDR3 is TGCAGCGTTGCGGAGAACACCATTGAAGCTTTCTTT.

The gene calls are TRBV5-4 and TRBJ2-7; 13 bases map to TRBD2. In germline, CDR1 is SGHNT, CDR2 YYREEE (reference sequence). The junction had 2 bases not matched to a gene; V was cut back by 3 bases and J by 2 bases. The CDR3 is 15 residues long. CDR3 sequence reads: CASSSGTSGTYEQYF. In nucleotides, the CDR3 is TGTGCCAGCAGCTCTGGGACTAGCGGGACCTACGAGCAGTACTTC.

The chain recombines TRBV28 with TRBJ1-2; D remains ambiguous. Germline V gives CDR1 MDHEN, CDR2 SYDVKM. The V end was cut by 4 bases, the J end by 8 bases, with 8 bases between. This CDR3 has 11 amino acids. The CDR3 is CASSSNRGYTF. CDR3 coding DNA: TGTGCCAGCAGTTCTAATCGGGGCTACACCTTC.

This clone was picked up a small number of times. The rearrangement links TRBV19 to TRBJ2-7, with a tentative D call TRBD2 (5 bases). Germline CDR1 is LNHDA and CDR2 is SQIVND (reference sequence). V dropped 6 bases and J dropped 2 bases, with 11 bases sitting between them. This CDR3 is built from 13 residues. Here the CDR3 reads CASSFAGPYEQYF. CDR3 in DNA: TGTGCCAGTAGCTTTGCGGGTCCCTACGAGCAGTACTTC. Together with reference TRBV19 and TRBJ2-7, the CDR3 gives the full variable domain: DGGITQSPKYLFRKEGQNVTLSCEQNLNHDAMYWYRQDPGQGLRLIYYSQIVNDFQKGDIAEGYSVSREKKESFPLTVTSAQKNPTAFYLCASSFAGPYEQYFGPGTRLTVT.

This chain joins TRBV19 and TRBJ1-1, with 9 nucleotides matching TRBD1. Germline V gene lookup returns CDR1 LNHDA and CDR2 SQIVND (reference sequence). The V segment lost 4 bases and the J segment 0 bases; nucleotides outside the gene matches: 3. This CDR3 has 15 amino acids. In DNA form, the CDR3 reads TGTGCCAGTAGTAAGGACAGGGGCTTGAACACTGAAGCTTTCTTT. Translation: CASSKDRGLNTEAFF.

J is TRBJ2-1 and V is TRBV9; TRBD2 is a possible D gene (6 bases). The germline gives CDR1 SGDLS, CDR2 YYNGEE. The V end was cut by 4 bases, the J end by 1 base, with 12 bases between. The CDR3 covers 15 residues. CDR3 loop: CASSSRDLSYNEQFF. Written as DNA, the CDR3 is TGTGCCAGCAGCTCGCGGGACTTATCCTACAATGAGCAGTTCTTC.

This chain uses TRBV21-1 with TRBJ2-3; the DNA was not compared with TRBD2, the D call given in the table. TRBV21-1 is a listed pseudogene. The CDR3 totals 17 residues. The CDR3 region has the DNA TGTGCCAGCAAGGGAACTAGCGGGAGCCCTAGGTCAGATACGCAGTATTTT. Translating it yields CASKGTSGSPRSDTQYF.

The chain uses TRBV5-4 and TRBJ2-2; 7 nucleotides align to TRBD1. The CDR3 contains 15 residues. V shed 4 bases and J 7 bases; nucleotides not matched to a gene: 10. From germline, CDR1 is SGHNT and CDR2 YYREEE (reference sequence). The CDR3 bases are TGTGCCAGCAGCACTGGACAGGTCACAATCGGGGAGCTGTTTTTT. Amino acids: CASSTGQVTIGELFF.

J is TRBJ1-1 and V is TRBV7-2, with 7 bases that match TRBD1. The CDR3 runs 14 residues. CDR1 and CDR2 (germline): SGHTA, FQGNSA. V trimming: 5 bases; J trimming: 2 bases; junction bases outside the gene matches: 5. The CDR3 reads CASSPDRVNTEAFF. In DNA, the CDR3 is TGTGCCAGCAGCCCAGACAGGGTAAACACTGAAGCTTTCTTT.

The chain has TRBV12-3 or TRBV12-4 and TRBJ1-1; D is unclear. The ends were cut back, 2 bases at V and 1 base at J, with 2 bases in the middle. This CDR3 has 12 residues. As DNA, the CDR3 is TGTGCCAGCAGTTTACGGAACACTGAAGCTTTCTTT. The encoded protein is CASSLRNTEAFF.

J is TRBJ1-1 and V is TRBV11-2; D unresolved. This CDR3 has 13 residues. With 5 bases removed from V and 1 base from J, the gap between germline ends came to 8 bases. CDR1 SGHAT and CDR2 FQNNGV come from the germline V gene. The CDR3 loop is CASSVTENTEAFF. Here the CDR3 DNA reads TGTGCCAGCAGCGTTACAGAGAACACTGAAGCTTTCTTT.

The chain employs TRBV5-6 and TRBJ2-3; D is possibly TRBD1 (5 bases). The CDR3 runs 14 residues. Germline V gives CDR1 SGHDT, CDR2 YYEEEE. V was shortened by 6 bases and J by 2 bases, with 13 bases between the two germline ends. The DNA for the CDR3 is TGTGCCAGCAACCTCCCAGGGCACACAGATACGCAGTATTTT. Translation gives CASNLPGHTDTQYF.